This entry features one T cell receptor (beta chain) sequence. The antigen is unknown. PCR involved 60 Vbeta and 13 Jbeta primers. Here immunoSEQ multiplex PCR was the method, and the copy in TCRdb shows in-frame clones only, minus some. Among 120,000 or so clones listed, approximately 78% were seen once. CDR3 size: 16 residues. Germline CDR1 MNHEY, CDR2 SVGAGI. The germline V and J ends were trimmed by 0 bases and 4 bases, with 14 bases remaining between them. These data belong to a study of cytomegalovirus exposure and HLA in healthy donors. Findings of the study overall: TCR beta V segments were, for the most part, productive about 90% or about 30% of the time in an earlier analysis.

This receptor was obtained from a man aged 40-55 years in good health and CMV-seronegative. Sequencing input: PBMCs. The V call is TRBV6-5, the J call TRBJ2-3, with D perhaps TRBD1 (5 bases). The CDR3 nucleotides read TGTGCCAGCAGTTACTCTCGGCAGGGCACCTCAGATACGCAGTATTTT. Amino acids: CASSYSRQGTSDTQYF.